What follows is one TCR beta chain and its context. This record belongs to a study of spatial heterogeneity in lung cancer. As for the study in general: The study consistently detected more beta-chain than alpha-chain sequences.

The time point is: sample taken at primary tumor resection. Tumor, nontumor lung or frozen PBMC supplied whole RNA that was sequenced unsorted. On each TCR cDNA molecule, a unique molecular identifier was present. TCRdb reanalysed the 5' RACE reads using MiXCR and keeps one entry per CDR3 protein. Among approximately 25,000 distinct CDR3 sequences listed, around 7% were seen once. The starting material was PBMCs, obtained at surgery. The TCR comes from a male donor with early-stage non-small cell lung cancer.

The CDR3 reads CASSGGGSTDTQYF. CDR3 DNA sequence: TGTGCCAGCAGCGGGGGCGGGAGCACAGATACGCAGTATTTT. The chain links TRBV9 to TRBJ2-3; D tentatively reads TRBD1 or TRBD2 (5 bases each). Germline assignment: CDR1 SGDLS and CDR2 YYNGEE. Trimming stripped 3 bases from V and 0 bases from J, with 8 bases between. The CDR3 runs to 14 residues. The whole variable domain, filled in from reference TRBV9 and TRBJ2-3, reads DSGVTQTPKHLITATGQRVTLRCSPRSGDLSVYWYQQSLDQGLQFLIQYYNGEERAKGNILERFSAQQFPDLHSELNLSSLELGDSALYFCASSGGGSTDTQYFGPGTRLTVL.